The 12 T cell receptor beta chains listed next were all sequenced from one sample in a study of OX40 agonist ivuxolimab in advanced cancers. Using immunoSEQ multiplex PCR, the repertoire was profiled, and TCRdb retains in-frame clones only, with some absent. This repertoire shows tens of thousands of clones, approximately 86% found once; its top ten account for around 2.8%. The starting material was CD4+ or CD8+ T cells sorted from blood, obtained in a trial of the OX40 agonist ivuxolimab. The receptors originated from an adult with an advanced solid tumor such as melanoma, head and neck, liver or kidney cancer.

The chain is built from TRBV4-1 and TRBJ2-7; 8 bases align to TRBD1. The CDR3 has 15 amino acids. Germline trimming cut 3 bases from V and 4 bases from J; bases unmatched to any gene: 8. Germline CDR1 MGHRA, CDR2 YSYEKL. DNA for the CDR3: TGCGCCAGCAGCCAGGATCCGGGACAGGAGTACGAGCAGTACTTC. Encoded protein: CASSQDPGQEYEQYF.

The chain carries TRBV7-3 and TRBJ2-2; TRBD1 matches at 11 bases. V lost 6 bases to trimming and J lost 4 bases; unmatched junction nucleotides: 7. The length of the CDR3 is 16 residues. The germline V gene has CDR1 SGHTA and CDR2 FQGTGA. The CDR3 region is CASSPPGTGGTGELFF. The DNA of the CDR3 is TGTGCCAGCAGTCCACCCGGGACAGGGGGCACCGGGGAGCTGTTTTTT.

This rearrangement joins TRBV19 to TRBJ1-2, with 9 nucleotides matching TRBD1. V was clipped by 0 bases and J by 3 bases; unmatched bases: 5. This CDR3 has 16 residues. The germline CDR1 and CDR2 sequences are LNHDA and SQIVND (reference sequence). The CDR3 nucleotides are TGTGCCAGTAGTATAGATGGGACAGGGTATGACTATGGCTACACCTTC. This codes for CASSIDGTGYDYGYTF. The full variable domain, completed using reference TRBV19 and TRBJ1-2, is DGGITQSPKYLFRKEGQNVTLSCEQNLNHDAMYWYRQDPGQGLRLIYYSQIVNDFQKGDIAEGYSVSREKKESFPLTVTSAQKNPTAFYLCASSIDGTGYDYGYTFGSGTRLTVV.

This chain uses TRBV18 with TRBJ2-7, with 8 bases lining up with TRBD1. With 3 bases clipped from V and 2 bases from J, the junction kept 3 bases outside the gene matches. The CDR3 is 14 amino acids. From germline, CDR1 is KGHSH and CDR2 LQKENI. CDR3 sequence: CASSPRTGTYEQYF. Here the CDR3 DNA reads TGTGCCAGCTCACCCCGGACAGGGACCTACGAGCAGTACTTC. Supplemented by reference TRBV18 and TRBJ2-7, the full variable domain reads NAGVMQNPRHLVRRRGQEARLRCSPMKGHSHVYWYRQLPEEGLKFMVYLQKENIIDESGMPKERFSAEFPKEGPSILRIQQVVRGDSAAYFCASSPRTGTYEQYFGPGTRLTVT.

The V call is TRBV5-4, the J call TRBJ2-4; D is unclear. The CDR3 runs 15 residues. The V and J ends lost 1 base and 0 bases respectively, with 8 bases between them. The germline CDR1 and CDR2 sequences are SGHNT and YYREEE (reference sequence). CDR3 loop: CASSLQGVAKNIQYF. The CDR3 DNA follows: TGTGCCAGCAGCTTGCAAGGAGTAGCCAAAAACATTCAGTACTTC.

The chain carries TRBV23-1 and TRBJ2-2, with D perhaps given as TRBD1 or TRBD2 (6 bases each). TRBV23-1 is an ORF; its function is uncertain. V lost 5 bases to trimming and J lost 1 base, with 17 bases between them. The CDR3 is made up of 17 amino acids. CDR3 amino acids: CASSKLRGAKNTGELFF. In DNA form, the CDR3 reads TGCGCCAGCAGTAAATTGAGGGGGGCAAAGAACACCGGGGAGCTGTTTTTT.

This sequence joins TRBV6-6 and TRBJ1-4; 7 bases fit TRBD1. Germline CDR1 reads MNHNY; CDR2 reads SVGAGI (reference sequence). After removal of 2 bases from V and 4 bases from J, the junction contained 7 bases not matched to a gene. The CDR3 runs 16 residues. CDR3 in DNA: TGTGCCAGCAGTTACCGGGGACAGTCAGATAATGAAAAACTGTTTTTT. Its translation is CASSYRGQSDNEKLFF.

V usage is TRBV18 and J usage is TRBJ2-5, with TRBD2 as a possible D gene (7 bases). The germline V and J ends were trimmed by 2 bases and 4 bases, with 14 bases remaining between them. This CDR3 has 15 residues. The V gene's germline CDR1 is KGHSH and CDR2 LQKENI. The DNA of the CDR3 is TGTGCCAGCTCACCAATGGGGGGGCCCCGAGAGACCCAGTACTTC. Translation gives CASSPMGGPRETQYF. The variable domain in full, completed from reference TRBV18 and TRBJ2-5, reads NAGVMQNPRHLVRRRGQEARLRCSPMKGHSHVYWYRQLPEEGLKFMVYLQKENIIDESGMPKERFSAEFPKEGPSILRIQQVVRGDSAAYFCASSPMGGPRETQYFGPGTRLLVL.

The chain uses TRBV7-2 and TRBJ2-5; tentatively, D is TRBD1 (6 bases). The V gene's germline CDR1 is SGHTA and CDR2 FQGNSA. This CDR3 region has 14 residues. V was shortened by 5 bases and J by 4 bases, with 14 bases between the two germline ends. CDR3 residues: CASSPGTRGETQYF. In DNA form, the CDR3 reads TGTGCCAGCAGCCCGGGGACAAGAGGAGAGACCCAGTACTTC.

This chain uses TRBV6-6 with TRBJ2-3; 8 positions agree with TRBD2. The CDR3 totals 16 residues. The V and J ends lost 2 bases and 4 bases, in that order; junction bases with no gene match: 8. Looked up from germline, CDR1 is MNHNY and CDR2 is SVGAGI (reference sequence). CDR3 sequence reads: CASSYGTGLAADTQYF. CDR3 DNA: TGTGCCAGCAGTTACGGAACAGGACTAGCCGCAGATACGCAGTATTTT.

The J gene is TRBJ2-5, the V gene TRBV5-6; 8 positions agree with TRBD1. V was pared by 3 bases and J by 1 base, with 11 bases of the junction left unmatched. Germline V CDR1 and CDR2: SGHDT, YYEEEE. CDR3 length: 17 residues. CDR3 in amino acids: CASSSPRGPGVQETQYF. CDR3 DNA: TGTGCCAGCAGCTCCCCCAGGGGGCCAGGGGTCCAAGAGACCCAGTACTTC.

This clone was found a few times. The J gene is TRBJ1-2, the V gene TRBV6-1; TRBD1 matches at 8 bases. Per the germline V gene, CDR1 is MNHNS and CDR2 is SASEGT. V dropped 7 bases and J dropped 7; count of bases not matched to a gene: 11. This CDR3 has 14 amino acids. The CDR3 sequence: CASMMDSGGGGYTF. The CDR3 DNA follows: TGTGCCAGCATGATGGACTCAGGGGGCGGTGGCTACACCTTC.